Below, one TCR beta chain is given with its context. It has no known antigen specificity. Qualities for individual bases were not recorded, and no much larger clone is one base off. This entry comes from a study of human thymus T cells (dated by TCRdb to 2019 to 2021). Study-level background: The study characterized TCR alpha and beta repertoires from seven to nine infant thymus samples and a few related peripheral blood samples. Donor ages ranged from about 6 to 250 days, and the cohort comprised six or seven male and a couple of female infants. Study-wide conclusions, independent of this receptor: On average, roughly 890,000 unique TCRB clonotypes were obtained from thymus samples, compared with approximately 80,000 from blood samples. The related research reported highly overlapping thymic TCR repertoires among unrelated individuals. Usage of V and J gene segments appeared to be biased in both the thymic and the peripheral blood repertoires.

The CDR3, cysteine through phenylalanine, is 15 amino acids long. Only the CDR3 region is kept as DNA, spanning 45 bases read in frame from base 1. The junction carries 11 bases between V and J, which are trimmed by 2 bases and 1 base respectively. CDR1 and CDR2 were assigned from the germline V gene as ENHRY and SYGVKD. The thymus tissue came from surgical resects taken out during corrective cardiac surgery. In Finland, the donors were immunologically healthy infants who were having open corrective cardiac surgery for congenital heart defects. Thymocytes were released mechanically from tissue and stored at -70 °C as pellets of 10-30 million cells. A QIAsymphony instrument was used to extract genomic DNA from the frozen cell pellets. Using the immunoSEQ multiplex PCR assay, the TCRB and TCRAD loci were amplified from a standardized quantity of quality-controlled genomic DNA. The amplicons covered the V(D)J region and were long enough to include the CDR3 and to identify the V and J genes. Amplicon sequencing was performed on an Illumina platform through the commercial immunoSEQ service. The original pipeline was this. Primer bias and sequencing errors were corrected as previously described, and TCRAD and TCRB were defined on the basis of the IMGT database. Analysis of the repertoires was done with immunoSEQ Analyzer 3.0 and VDJTools and included basic statistics, V/J segment usage, diversity estimates, rarefaction and pairwise overlap. To estimate diversity, the Chao1, ChaoE, Efron-Thisted, Shannon and inverse Simpson indices were applied, and diversity was also estimated on datasets down-sampled to the smallest sample. Repertoire overlap used strict matching of CDR3 nucleotide sequence, V gene and J gene, with Jaccard-based multidimensional scaling clustering. TCRdb provides this immuneACCESS table in a form limited to in-frame rearrangements. Some clones are lacking; in checked studies, under half of them reflect an unresolved V gene, and why the rest are absent is not known. V and J calls plus clone size are reproduced from that table; the DNA served to infer D and trimming. This sample gives around 120,000 clones in total; around 94% of them show up just once. Of the sample, around 0.025% is held by the ten largest clones.

The sequence was obtained from a boy younger than two with a congenital heart defect but otherwise immunologically healthy. Sequencing was performed on thymus tissue. This chain joins TRBV10-3 to TRBJ2-5; TRBD2 could be the D gene, as 6 bases match. Here is the DNA: TGTGCCATCAGTGAGGGAGTAGCGGTCCAAGAGACCCAGTACTTC. This yields the protein CAISEGVAVQETQYF.